This T cell receptor (beta chain) derives from a study of T cells in localized non-small cell lung cancer (dated by TCRdb to 2020 to 2021). About the full investigation: The study analyzed T cell repertoires of about 230 early-stage NSCLC patients, comparing tumors and uninvolved tumor-adjacent lungs. The cohort was made up of under 250 treatment-naive NSCLC patients whose localized lung tumors had been resected. NSCLC patients had a mean age of approximately 70 years, and fewer than 150 were male and 85 to 110 female.

CDR1 and CDR2 were assigned from the germline V gene as MRHNA and SNTAGT. Measured from the cysteine to the phenylalanine, the CDR3 is 15 residues long. Only the CDR3 region is kept as DNA, spanning 45 bases read in frame from base 1. The junction shows trimming of 3 bases on V and 0 bases on J, plus 9 bases between the germline ends. TCR beta CDR3 regions were sequenced from DNA using the immunoSEQ Assay. The paper's processing steps were these. To compute T cell density, TCR beta template counts were normalized to usable DNA, which was estimated by amplifying housekeeping genes. Richness was estimated using the preseqR package, with extrapolation to 400,000 templates for PBMC samples and to 120,000 templates for tissue samples. Clonality was defined by subtracting Pielou's evenness from one. Tissue-enriched TCRs were identified through differential abundance testing performed on productive amino-acid clonotypes, with a minimum total count of 5 and an alpha of 0.1. The Jaccard Index and the Morisita Overlap Index were used to measure how much the repertoires overlapped between compartments. GLIPH grouped TCR beta CDR3s together with public tetramer-defined viral CDR3s, and a viral motif had to include at least three viral sequences and also show V-gene enrichment. Held by TCRdb, this immuneACCESS table contains in-frame sequences only and omits some clones. Under half of the omission traces to an unresolved V gene where checked; the cause of the rest is unknown. V and J calls and clone size come straight from that table; D and trimming were deduced from the DNA. This sample is represented by 20,000 to 30,000 clones; under 95% of them were singletons. In total, the top ten clones hold about 16% of the sample.

At diagnosis, peripheral blood, uninvolved tumor-adjacent lung and tumor were collected and were preserved as a mix of fresh-frozen and FFPE material. For TCR repertoire profiling, the blood samples were analyzed as peripheral blood mononuclear cells. As to this clone: Its antigen specificity is not known. Qualities for individual bases were not recorded, and no much larger clone is one base off.

Results and caveats for the whole study, not just this receptor: A median of roughly 50 of the top 100 tumor clones turned up in the paired uninvolved adjacent lung, and roughly 30 of those clones also ranked among the top 100 of that same adjacent lung. Because multi-region sequencing of the tumors was not done, intratumor heterogeneity could not be ruled out. Because the study design was exploratory, TCR variables were selected using unadjusted p-values without false-discovery rate correction. Higher T cell density in blood was associated with longer overall survival, whereas higher clonality in adjacent lung was associated with shorter survival. The highest T cell clonality was observed in uninvolved tumor-adjacent lung, where clonality exceeded that of tumor, suggesting that antigenic responses were more focused in uninvolved tumor-adjacent lung.

This clonotype was obtained from a man between 40 and 70 years old with stage III squamous cell lung carcinoma. Source: peripheral blood, taken before any cancer treatment. The chain is encoded by TRBV6-4 joined to TRBJ2-1; the D gene is perhaps TRBD2, on 5 matching bases. The CDR3 region reads CASSETGNSYNEQFF. The nucleotides are TGTGCCAGCAGTGAAACGGGAAACTCCTACAATGAGCAGTTCTTC.